This T cell receptor beta chain was captured in a study of early T cells in non-severe SARS-CoV-2 infection. Whole-study context: Bulk RNA taken from unsorted whole blood was sequenced, leaving chains unpaired.

This clonotype appeared many times. Its matching antigen is unknown. Researchers tagged individual cDNA molecules with unique molecular identifiers. TCRdb recomputed calls from the 5' RACE reads with MiXCR, one row per CDR3 protein. The sample yields some 30,000 distinct CDR3 sequences, about 5.7% seen once. V trimming: 0 bases; J trimming: 7 bases; junction bases outside the gene matches: 10. The germline CDR1 and CDR2 sequences are LNHNV and YYDKDF (reference sequence). This CDR3 region has 18 residues. Study findings and constraints: Lookups in VDJdb leaned toward anti-spike CD8 responses and missed private and CD4 specificities.

The gene calls are TRBV15 and TRBJ2-1; 12 bases align to TRBD2. Sequenced sample: whole blood. This clonotype originated in an adult who was a healthcare worker with PCR-confirmed SARS-CoV-2 infection or an uninfected control (not recorded which). The CDR3 nucleotides are TGTGCCACCAGCAGAGATTACTTGGAGCTAGCGGGAGGGAATGAGCAGTTCTTC. Its translation is CATSRDYLELAGGNEQFF.